These T cell receptor beta chains were read from a single sample in a study of blood T cell repertoires in COVID-19. Profiling relied on immunoSEQ multiplex PCR, and the TCRdb table lists in-frame clones only, not all of them. In the table there are 200,000 to 250,000 clones, around 84% of which are singletons. The specimen was peripheral blood. The origin of the receptors is a man between 60 and 75 years old with acute or convalescent COVID-19. Both conserved end residues are part of each CDR3. D genes are given only for firm matches. The listing skips clone size in some rows; elsewhere it reads once, few, many or a size class.

V gene,clone size,D gene,J gene,CDR3 protein,CDR3 DNA
TRBV28,NA,NA,TRBJ1-2,CASSLGTGRGYTF,TGTGCCAGCAGTCTGGGGACGGGGAGGGGCTACACCTTC
TRBV7-9,few,NA,TRBJ1-2,CASSLAQADYGYTF,TGTGCCAGCAGCTTAGCGCAAGCGGACTATGGCTACACCTTC
TRBV30,NA,NA,TRBJ2-5,CAWRRSVGETQYF,TGTGCCTGGCGGCGGAGTGTTGGAGAGACCCAGTACTTC
TRBV29-1,NA,NA,TRBJ2-2,CSVDRSTGELFF,TGCAGCGTTGATCGTAGCACCGGGGAGCTGTTTTTT
TRBV7-3,NA,NA,TRBJ1-1,CASSLGTIGDTEAFF,TGTGCCAGCAGCTTAGGTACAATCGGGGACACTGAAGCTTTCTTT
TRBV7-3,NA,TRBD2,TRBJ2-2,CASSLAGVGTGELFF,TGTGCCAGCAGCTTAGCGGGGGTGGGCACCGGGGAGCTGTTTTTT
TRBV19,NA,NA,TRBJ1-4,CASSIVGGGEEKLFF,TGTGCCAGTAGTATAGTAGGCGGGGGTGAAGAAAAACTGTTTTTT
TRBV27,NA,NA,TRBJ2-1,CASSLTGKGGANEQFF,TGTGCCAGCAGTTTAACAGGAAAGGGCGGTGCCAATGAGCAGTTCTTC
TRBV19,NA,NA,TRBJ2-1,CASSMEYGKNEQFF,TGTGCCAGTAGTATGGAATACGGGAAAAATGAGCAGTTCTTC
TRBV9,NA,NA,TRBJ1-6,CASSVGRTLNNSPLHF,TGTGCCAGCAGCGTAGGTCGGACACTGAATAATTCACCCCTCCACTTT
TRBV29-1,NA,NA,TRBJ1-2,CSVEVPVNYGYTF,TGCAGCGTTGAGGTCCCAGTTAACTATGGCTACACCTTC
TRBV11-2,NA,NA,TRBJ1-1,CASSSRQKANTEAFF,TGTGCCAGCAGCTCCCGACAGAAAGCAAACACTGAAGCTTTCTTT
TRBV3-1/TRBV3-2,NA,TRBD1,TRBJ2-1,CASSLDRGLYNEQFF,TGTGCCAGCAGCCTGGACAGGGGCTTGTACAATGAGCAGTTCTTC
TRBV19,NA,NA,TRBJ1-2,CASSMFGQGGNYGYTF,TGTGCCAGTAGTATGTTCGGGCAGGGAGGTAACTATGGCTACACCTTC
TRBV7-9,NA,NA,TRBJ1-6,CASSLEGTSAPLHF,TGTGCCAGCAGCTTAGAAGGGACTTCTGCACCCCTCCACTTT
TRBV20-1,NA,TRBD2,TRBJ2-1,CSASGAAGGPNEQFF,TGCAGTGCTAGTGGGGCTGCGGGGGGGCCGAATGAGCAGTTCTTC
TRBV28,few,NA,TRBJ1-6,CASSGSQGWNSPLHF,TGTGCCAGCAGCGGGAGTCAAGGGTGGAATTCACCCCTCCACTTT
TRBV11-3,NA,NA,TRBJ2-7,CASSLDGPSYEQYF,TGTGCCAGCAGCTTAGATGGGCCCTCCTACGAGCAGTACTTC
TRBV7-3,NA,TRBD2,TRBJ2-4,CASSPQTSGGRKNIQYF,TGTGCCAGCAGCCCCCAAACTAGCGGGGGGCGGAAAAACATTCAGTACTTC
TRBV19,NA,TRBD1,TRBJ2-7,CASSQTGAPPYEQYF,TGTGCCAGTAGTCAGACAGGGGCTCCACCTTACGAGCAGTACTTC
TRBV19,NA,TRBD1,TRBJ1-5,CASSYTGGNQPQHF,TGTGCCAGTAGTTACACAGGGGGCAATCAGCCCCAGCATTTT
TRBV6-2/TRBV6-3,NA,NA,TRBJ2-7,CASSYSGLALREQYF,TGTGCCAGCAGTTACTCGGGCCTGGCGTTAAGGGAGCAGTACTTC
TRBV28,NA,TRBD1,TRBJ2-3,CASRSEQGAGDTQYF,TGTGCCAGCAGATCTGAGCAGGGGGCGGGAGATACGCAGTATTTT
TRBV11-3,NA,TRBD1,TRBJ2-7,CASSSLQGAGEQYF,TGTGCCAGCAGCTCGCTACAGGGGGCAGGCGAGCAGTACTTC
TRBV15,NA,TRBD1,TRBJ1-3,CATSPRRQGGGNTIYF,TGTGCCACCAGCCCTCGAAGACAGGGCGGGGGAAACACCATATATTTT